This T cell receptor (beta chain) was sequenced in a study of blood T cell repertoires in COVID-19 (TCRdb year 2020). Broadly, across the study: The collaborator samples originated in the United States, Italy and Spain and spanned the acute and convalescent phases of COVID-19. The material from the prospective study consisted of cDNA or gDNA derived from T cells, B-cell-depleted T cells, or PBMCs. Sample metadata almost always included a de-identified subject ID, COVID-19 status, age in years and sex. The repertoires were released in a freely available public database meant as a resource for research on the immune response to SARS-CoV-2. Samples were obtained from the ongoing ImmuneRACE study (first 160 participants) and from approximately 1,200 subjects provided by 6 global collaborators. Deeply sampled blood TCRbeta repertoires from subjects exposed to, actively infected with, or recovered from COVID-19 were included in the dataset. HLA class I and class II types, where available, came from metadata supplied by the sample provider rather than from assay-based typing.

What the authors observed across the whole study: The quantity of clinical and demographic metadata differed by source and by participant and was supplied without curation.

Notes on this clone: The specificity of this receptor is unknown. No per-base quality is available; no much larger clone lies one base away.

In the prospective study, participants were 18 to 89 years old, resided in approximately 25 geographic areas of the United States, and were enrolled through a virtual design. In the prospective study, participants were assigned to cohorts based on the clinical history participants reported in a screening survey and a study questionnaire. Recovered participants in ImmuneRACE Cohort 3 were defined as having two consecutive negative NP/OP PCR tests, clearance from a healthcare professional, or resolution of symptoms. In the prospective study, mobile phlebotomists collected whole blood, serum and a nasopharyngeal or oropharyngeal swab from each participant. Participants in the prospective study had the option to provide additional blood draws and questionnaires over a roughly two-month period. Blood samples from the prospective study were shipped frozen or at room temperature prior to DNA extraction.

TCRbeta CDR3 regions were amplified from genomic DNA using the immunoSEQ Assay, a bias-controlled multiplex PCR. The original pipeline was this. The number of nucleated cells in each sample was estimated by amplification of reference gene primers within the assay. To quantify the absolute abundance of each unique TCRbeta CDR3 rearrangement, sequence reads were collapsed and filtered. For each sample, productive Simpson clonality was calculated by taking the square root of Simpson's diversity index across productive rearrangements. The immuneACCESS repertoire file appears here via TCRdb, limited to in-frame rearrangements. These files lack a portion of the clones; in checked studies, under half of the deficit traces to unresolved V genes, and the cause of the others is not known. The D gene and trimming were derived from the DNA, and the V and J assignments and clone size from that table. Recorded for this sample are 250,000 to 300,000 clones; roughly 89% of them occurred a single time. Less than 2% of the sample is taken by the ten largest.

The CDR3 contains 18 residues, cysteine and phenylalanine counted. The sequence is cut down to CDR3 DNA, 54 bases in frame from base 1. V trim: 4 bases; J trim: 4 bases; unmatched bases: 15. CDR1 and CDR2 (SGDLS, YYNGEE) derive from the germline V gene. The source material was PBMCs or T cells enriched from blood (not recorded which). The clonotype originates from a woman aged 40 to 50 who had recovered from COVID-19. The chain is made from TRBV9 and TRBJ2-2; 8 bases in between match TRBD1. The sequence in DNA is TGTGCCAGCAGCACACGTCTGACAGGGGCCGCGAGCACCGGGGAGCTGTTTTTT. This sequence encodes CASSTRLTGAASTGELFF.